This T cell receptor (beta chain) was sequenced for a study of T cell responses to AZD1222 COVID-19 vaccine. The overall study: Pooled together were second doses at about 4 or about 12 weeks.

Of note for this clone: Its antigen is not known.

General study findings and limits: Repertoire collection took place solely once the T cell response had peaked. Among those given AZD1222, only 6 or 7 were seropositive at baseline. Across spike, vaccine-associated CD4 TCRs were found, dominant at 160-218 and 743-854.

Here immunoSEQ multiplex PCR was the method, and the copy in TCRdb shows in-frame clones only, minus some. The repertoire has 130,000 to 150,000 clones, over 75% of them found once; the top ten carry more than 1.5%. The specimen was peripheral blood, collected on day 0 of AZD1222 vaccination. The clonotype comes from an adult in good health.

CDR3 coding DNA: TGTGCCAGCAGCGCCGGTGAAGCGGGACTCTCTTACGAGCAGTACTTC. It yields the protein CASSAGEAGLSYEQYF. The chain joins TRBV7-9 to TRBJ2-7, with 7 positions matching TRBD2. V dropped 5 bases and J dropped 4; count of bases not matched to a gene: 14. Germline lookup yields CDR1 SEHNR and CDR2 FQNEAQ (reference sequence). CDR3 size: 16 residues.